This is a list of T cell receptor beta chains from one sample in a study of post-analysis software for immune sequencing data. TCRdb redid the calling of the PCR reads with MiXCR, one entry per CDR3 protein. The repertoire consists of approximately 440,000 distinct CDR3 sequences, with roughly 45% occurring once and the leading ten covering about 12%. Material: blood. These receptors were taken from a girl under 18 with multiple sclerosis. Both conserved end residues are part of each CDR3. A D gene is named only where the DNA matches it firmly. Clone size is not always given. Where it is, it says once, few, many or a class for expanded clones.

V gene	clone size	J gene	D gene	CDR3 length	CDR3 protein	CDR3 DNA
TRBV12-5	few	TRBJ2-1	.	14	CASGLSLRPNEQFF	TGTGCTAGTGGTTTGTCGTTGCGGCCAAATGAGCAGTTCTTC
TRBV7-9	.	TRBJ1-1	.	12	CASSPSGAEAFF	TGTGCCAGCAGCCCCTCGGGCGCTGAAGCTTTCTTT
TRBV6-1	.	TRBJ2-3	TRBD2	17	CASSEAWVIAGADTQYF	TGTGCCAGCAGTGAAGCGTGGGTAATAGCGGGAGCAGATACGCAGTATTTT
TRBV24-1	.	TRBJ2-7	.	11	CATRGDNEQYF	TGTGCCACCAGGGGGGACAATGAGCAGTACTTC
TRBV24-1	.	TRBJ2-3	.	17	CATSDFPRGGATDTQYF	TGTGCCACCAGTGATTTTCCACGAGGCGGGGCAACAGATACGCAGTATTTT
TRBV4-1	.	TRBJ2-7	TRBD2	15	CASSQVGLAGDEQYF	TGCGCCAGCAGCCAAGTTGGGTTAGCGGGAGACGAGCAGTACTTC
TRBV6-4	.	TRBJ2-7	.	15	CASSDYDAKSYEQYF	TGTGCCAGCAGTGACTACGATGCGAAGAGCTACGAGCAGTACTTC
TRBV7-2	.	TRBJ2-7	.	16	CASSPGTRTGSYEQYF	TGTGCCAGCAGCCCAGGGACACGCACCGGGTCCTACGAGCAGTACTTC
TRBV20-1	.	TRBJ2-1	TRBD1	16	CSAHRDSGLSYNEQFF	TGCAGTGCTCACAGGGACAGCGGCCTGTCCTACAATGAGCAGTTCTTC
TRBV7-9	.	TRBJ2-5	TRBD1	16	CASSLEGQGARETQYF	TGTGCCAGCAGCTTGGAGGGACAGGGGGCCAGAGAGACCCAGTACTTC
TRBV9	.	TRBJ2-7	TRBD1	14	CARTGFQPPYEQYF	TGTGCCAGGACAGGGTTTCAGCCGCCCTACGAGCAGTACTTC
TRBV12-3/TRBV12-4	.	TRBJ2-3	TRBD1	15	CASSFWPGGPDAQYF	TGTGCCAGCAGTTTTTGGCCAGGGGGCCCAGATGCGCAGTATTTT
TRBV6-5	.	TRBJ1-5	.	14	CASSIDRGVQPQHF	TGTGCCAGCAGCATAGACAGAGGAGTTCAGCCCCAGCATTTT
TRBV6-2/TRBV6-3	.	TRBJ2-4	TRBD1	16	CASSFWTGEAKNIQYF	TGTGCCAGCAGCTTCTGGACAGGGGAGGCCAAAAACATTCAGTACTTC
TRBV12-3/TRBV12-4	few	TRBJ2-2	.	15	CASSYGASNTGELFF	TGTGCCAGCAGTTACGGGGCCTCGAACACCGGGGAGCTGTTTTTT
TRBV7-9	.	TRBJ1-6	.	14	CASSIRVLNSPLHF	TGTGCCAGCAGCATCAGGGTGTTGAATTCACCCCTCCACTTT
TRBV11-2	.	TRBJ2-5	.	15	CASSLLVGAEETQYF	TGTGCCAGCAGCTTACTGGTGGGAGCGGAAGAGACCCAGTACTTC
TRBV20-1	.	TRBJ1-3	.	14	CSARSPGDGNTIYF	TGCAGTGCTAGATCCCCAGGGGACGGAAACACCATATATTTT
TRBV5-1	.	TRBJ1-2	TRBD1	16	CASSVYGTGDGDGYTF	TGCGCCAGCAGCGTGTACGGGACAGGGGATGGTGATGGCTACACCTTC
TRBV28	.	TRBJ2-5	.	13	CASSTRDPETQYF	TGTGCCAGCAGTACCCGGGATCCTGAGACCCAGTACTTC
TRBV20-1	.	TRBJ2-1	.	15	CSARGGLLHYNGQFF	TGCAGTGCTAGAGGGGGCCTTCTACATTACAATGGGCAGTTCTTC
TRBV7-9	few	TRBJ2-7	TRBD2	14	CASSGGTSGDEQYF	TGTGCCAGCAGCGGCGGGACTAGCGGAGACGAGCAGTACTTC
TRBV7-7	.	TRBJ2-7	TRBD2	17	CASSSPGLAGGIYEQYF	TGTGCTAGCAGCTCCCCGGGACTGGCGGGAGGCATCTACGAGCAGTACTTC
TRBV15	.	TRBJ2-3	TRBD1	13	CATSGTDRGSQYF	TGTGCCACCAGCGGAACAGACAGGGGATCGCAGTATTTT
TRBV28	.	TRBJ2-7	.	14	CASSFRESFYEQYF	TGTGCCAGCAGTTTTCGGGAGAGCTTCTACGAGCAGTACTTC
TRBV6-5	.	TRBJ1-6	TRBD1	13	CASRGTANSPLHF	TGTGCCAGCAGAGGGACAGCTAATTCACCCCTCCACTTT
TRBV20-1	many	TRBJ2-1	.	14	CSAHPPQRNNEQFF	TGCAGTGCTCATCCCCCACAGCGGAACAATGAGCAGTTCTTC
TRBV28	.	TRBJ2-7	TRBD1	16	CAGSFWDRGSSYEQYF	TGTGCCGGCAGTTTCTGGGACAGGGGAAGCTCCTACGAGCAGTACTTC
TRBV12-3/TRBV12-4	few	TRBJ2-7	TRBD1	14	CASSSRQGAYEQYF	TGTGCCAGCAGTTCCCGACAGGGGGCTTACGAGCAGTACTTC
TRBV9	.	TRBJ2-7	.	14	CASSVAGVAGEQYF	TGTGCCAGCAGCGTAGCAGGGGTGGCTGGCGAGCAGTACTTC
TRBV11-2	.	TRBJ1-4	TRBD1	13	CASSTGTGGKLFF	TGTGCCAGCAGCACCGGGACAGGGGGAAAACTGTTTTTT
TRBV25-1	few	TRBJ2-1	TRBD2	14	CAIPTSGRDNEQFF	TGTGCCATCCCGACTAGCGGGAGAGACAATGAGCAGTTCTTC
TRBV9	.	TRBJ1-4	TRBD1	15	CASSGRQGVNEKLFF	TGTGCCAGCAGCGGGAGACAGGGGGTTAATGAAAAACTGTTTTTT
TRBV29-1	.	TRBJ2-3	.	16	CSAIVGLATATDTQYF	TGCAGCGCTATCGTGGGGCTAGCGACGGCCACAGATACGCAGTATTTT
TRBV29-1	.	TRBJ2-3	.	16	CSVEGQGRSGTDTQYF	TGCAGCGTTGAAGGTCAGGGGCGATCTGGCACAGATACGCAGTATTTT
TRBV5-1	many	TRBJ2-3	TRBD2	17	CASSLGLASGSADTQYF	TGCGCCAGCAGCTTGGGTTTGGCTAGCGGGAGCGCAGATACGCAGTATTTT
TRBV5-5	few	TRBJ2-7	TRBD2	13	CASSLMTSGEQYF	TGTGCCAGCAGCTTAATGACTAGCGGGGAGCAGTACTTC
TRBV7-2	.	TRBJ2-5	.	14	CASSLLAGLETQYF	TGTGCCAGCAGCTTACTCGCGGGCCTAGAGACCCAGTACTTC
TRBV7-2	.	TRBJ2-7	.	14	CASSLGDIGYEQYF	TGTGCCAGCAGCTTAGGAGACATCGGATACGAGCAGTACTTC
TRBV7-2	.	TRBJ2-1	.	14	CASSEARRANEQFF	TGTGCCAGCAGCGAGGCCCGGAGGGCCAATGAGCAGTTCTTC
TRBV20-1	.	TRBJ2-1	TRBD1	13	CSASRTGADEQFF	TGCAGTGCTTCGCGGACAGGGGCGGATGAGCAGTTCTTC
TRBV7-2	.	TRBJ1-1	.	17	CASSLVERGFMNTEAFF	TGTGCCAGCAGCTTAGTGGAGCGAGGTTTCATGAACACTGAAGCTTTCTTT
TRBV5-1	.	TRBJ2-5	.	14	CASSADWIQETQYF	TGCGCCAGCAGCGCCGACTGGATTCAAGAGACCCAGTACTTC
TRBV4-1	few	TRBJ2-1	.	17	CASSPGASLYNDGEQFF	TGCGCCAGCAGCCCCGGCGCCAGTCTGTACAATGATGGTGAGCAGTTCTTC
TRBV20-1	.	TRBJ2-7	.	13	CSASEPLNYEQYF	TGCAGTGCTAGTGAGCCTCTCAACTACGAGCAGTACTTC
TRBV6-6	few	TRBJ1-1	.	13	CASAWGGNTEAFF	TGTGCCAGCGCGTGGGGCGGGAACACTGAAGCTTTCTTT
TRBV28	.	TRBJ1-1	.	14	CASSLEPSNTEAFF	TGTGCCAGCAGTTTAGAGCCGTCGAACACTGAAGCTTTCTTT
TRBV5-1	many	TRBJ2-1	TRBD2	15	CASSSLAGGPNEQFF	TGTGCCAGCAGCTCCTTAGCGGGAGGGCCAAATGAGCAGTTCTTC
TRBV28	.	TRBJ2-1	.	13	CASSYQGSDEQFF	TGTGCCAGCAGTTACCAGGGATCAGATGAGCAGTTCTTC
TRBV29-1	.	TRBJ2-7	TRBD2	14	CSVEDRGGTYEQYF	TGCAGCGTTGAAGATCGGGGGGGAACCTACGAGCAGTACTTC
TRBV7-9	few	TRBJ2-3	TRBD2	19	CASSLATIPSGRLPDTQYF	TGTGCCAGCAGCTTAGCTACCATTCCTAGCGGGAGATTACCAGATACGCAGTATTTT
TRBV4-1	few	TRBJ2-5	.	14	CASSRIGMVETQYF	TGCGCCAGCAGCCGCATTGGAATGGTAGAGACCCAGTACTTC
TRBV19	.	TRBJ2-7	TRBD2	14	CASSMTSGNHEQYF	TGTGCCAGTAGTATGACTAGCGGGAATCACGAGCAGTACTTC